Shown below are 5 T cell receptor beta chains from a single sample sequenced in a study of T cell clonotyping in hematopoietic cell transplantation. Some clones are missing from TCRdb's copy, which holds only in-frame ones; the method was immunoSEQ multiplex PCR. The table records approximately 1,500 clones, 67% of them present only once. Sequenced material: peripheral blood mononuclear cells, taken 100 days after allogeneic stem cell transplant. Receptors were obtained from a female patient in her 60s who had an allogeneic stem cell transplant, so the T cells may come from the graft donor. Some clones in this sample may be carry-over from other donors' samples.

This clone was counted a few times. CDR3 protein: CASSPRVPSTDTQYF. CDR3 nucleotides: TGTGCCAGCAGCCCGAGGGTTCCTAGCACAGATACGCAGTATTTT. The chain recombines TRBV11-3 with TRBJ2-3; TRBD2 might be the D (5 bases). CDR3 length equals 15 residues. Between the trimmed V and J ends, which lost 5 bases and 0 bases, there was a span of 12 bases. Germline CDR1 reads SGHNT; CDR2 reads YENEEA.

This clone has only one observation. J is TRBJ2-1 and V is TRBV11-2, with D perhaps TRBD2 (6 bases). From germline, CDR1 is SGHAT and CDR2 FQNNGV. Trimming took off 5 bases at V and 4 bases at J, with 15 bases between the two ends. The CDR3 has 15 amino acids. The CDR3 region is CASSLRDGLYNEQFF. CDR3 nucleotide sequence: TGTGCCAGCAGCCTCCGGGACGGACTATACAATGAGCAGTTCTTC.

The genes are TRBV13 and TRBJ2-6, with D unclear. V lost 5 bases, J lost 0 bases, and 8 bases lay in between. This CDR3 contains 15 residues. The V gene's germline CDR1 is PRHDT and CDR2 FYEKMQ (reference sequence). CDR3: CASSLRTSGANVLTF. In nucleotides, the CDR3 is TGTGCCAGCAGCCTCAGGACCTCTGGGGCCAACGTCCTGACTTTC.

The J gene is TRBJ2-2, the V gene TRBV6-6, with 9 bases identical to TRBD1. Germline V lookup: CDR1 MNHNY, CDR2 SVGAGI (reference sequence). The CDR3 runs to 16 residues. J gave up 2 bases and V 6 bases, and 7 bases lay outside the gene matches. In DNA, the CDR3 is TGTGCCAGCAGACAGGGGGCGGGGTATAACACCGGGGAGCTGTTTTTT. As protein: CASRQGAGYNTGELFF.

This chain uses TRBV28 with TRBJ2-7; the D gene is possibly TRBD1 (6 bases). V was pared by 5 bases and J by 5 bases, with 16 bases between. This CDR3 comprises 14 residues. The germline V gene encodes CDR1 MDHEN and CDR2 SYDVKM. In nucleotides, the CDR3 is TGTGCCAGCAGTCCCTGGACAGAGGCGGACGAGCAGTACTTC. Its translation: CASSPWTEADEQYF.